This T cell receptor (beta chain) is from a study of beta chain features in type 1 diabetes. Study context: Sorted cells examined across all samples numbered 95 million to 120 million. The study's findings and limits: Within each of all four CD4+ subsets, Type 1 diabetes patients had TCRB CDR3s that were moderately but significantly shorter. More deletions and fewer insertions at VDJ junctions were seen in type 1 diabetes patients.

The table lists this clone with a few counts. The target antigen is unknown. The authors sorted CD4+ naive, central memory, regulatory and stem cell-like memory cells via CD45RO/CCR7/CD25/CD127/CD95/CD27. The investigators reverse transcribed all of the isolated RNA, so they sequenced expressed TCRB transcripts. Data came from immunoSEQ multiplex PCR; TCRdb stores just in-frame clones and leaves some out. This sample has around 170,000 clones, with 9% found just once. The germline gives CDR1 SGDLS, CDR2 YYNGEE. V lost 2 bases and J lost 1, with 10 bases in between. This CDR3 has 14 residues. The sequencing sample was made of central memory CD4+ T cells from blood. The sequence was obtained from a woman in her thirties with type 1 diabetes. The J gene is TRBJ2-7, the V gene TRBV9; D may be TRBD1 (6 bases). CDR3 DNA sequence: TGTGCCAGCAGCGTTACGGGACATTCCTACGAGCAGTACTTC. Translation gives CASSVTGHSYEQYF.